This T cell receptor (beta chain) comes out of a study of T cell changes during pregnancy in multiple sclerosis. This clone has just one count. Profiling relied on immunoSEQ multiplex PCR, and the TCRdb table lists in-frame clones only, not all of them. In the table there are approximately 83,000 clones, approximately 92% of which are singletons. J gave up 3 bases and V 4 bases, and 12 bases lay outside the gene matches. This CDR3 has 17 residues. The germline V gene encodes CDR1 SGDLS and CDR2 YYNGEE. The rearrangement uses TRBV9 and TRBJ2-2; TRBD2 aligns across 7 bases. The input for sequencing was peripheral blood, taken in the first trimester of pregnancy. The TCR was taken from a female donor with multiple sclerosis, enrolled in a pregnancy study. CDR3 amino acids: CASSPPIGGTYTGELFF. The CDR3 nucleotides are TGTGCCAGCAGCCCACCCATCGGGGGGACCTACACCGGGGAGCTGTTTTTT.